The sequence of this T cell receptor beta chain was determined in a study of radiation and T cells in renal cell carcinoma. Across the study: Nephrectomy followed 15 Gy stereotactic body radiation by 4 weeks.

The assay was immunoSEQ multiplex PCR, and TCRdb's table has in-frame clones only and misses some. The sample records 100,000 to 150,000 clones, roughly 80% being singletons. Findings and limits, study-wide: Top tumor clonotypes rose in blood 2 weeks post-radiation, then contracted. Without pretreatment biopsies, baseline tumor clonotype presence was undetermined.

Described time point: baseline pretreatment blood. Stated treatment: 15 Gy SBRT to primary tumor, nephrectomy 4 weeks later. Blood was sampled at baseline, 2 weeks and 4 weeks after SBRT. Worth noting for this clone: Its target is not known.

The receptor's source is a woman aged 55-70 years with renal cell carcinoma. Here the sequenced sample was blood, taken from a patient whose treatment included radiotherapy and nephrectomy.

The CDR3 coding sequence is TGTGCCAGCAGCGTAGGGGGACAGGGTGGTAATTCACCCCTCCACTTT. Its protein is CASSVGGQGGNSPLHF. V is TRBV9 and J is TRBJ1-6; 9 bases agree with TRBD1. The CDR3 loop spans 16 amino acids. Germline V gene data show CDR1 as SGDLS and CDR2 as YYNGEE. Trimming at V came to 0 bases and at J to 6 bases, leaving 4 bases not matched to a gene.